The following is a T cell receptor (beta chain) sequence with its context. The data were obtained in a study of blood T cell repertoires in COVID-19. CDR3 size: 12 residues. Per germline, CDR1 SGHKS and CDR2 YYEKEE (reference sequence). Losses at the gene ends were 7 bases for V and 2 bases for J; bases not matched to a gene: 2. Authors' data handling: Reference gene primer amplification in the assay estimated nucleated cell counts. Libraries were prepared by immunoSEQ multiplex PCR; TCRdb keeps only in-frame clonotypes and omits some of them. The DNA was the basis for D and trimming; V, J and clone size are from that table. The table shows 55,000 to 70,000 clones, with more than 70% occurring only once. Cohort 3 donors counted as recovered after two negative PCRs, clearance, or resolved symptoms.

Sequenced: PBMCs or T cells enriched from blood (not recorded which). The rearrangement uses TRBV5-5 and TRBJ2-7; 8 nucleotides line up with TRBD1. The clonotype was recovered from a woman between 40 and 50 years old who had recovered from COVID-19. The CDR3 sequence is CASQDRAYEQYF. The CDR3 DNA reads as TGTGCCAGCCAGGACAGGGCCTACGAGCAGTACTTC.